This TCR beta chain is drawn from a study of low-dose radiotherapy and immunotherapy resistance in tumors. Primers targeting TRAV and TRBV primed first-strand cDNA, covering alpha and beta chains. TCR amplification ran 15 to 25 PCR cycles using constant-region and V-primer adapter primers. TCRdb called the reads again in MiXCR, with one record for every CDR3 protein. The sample contains under 95,000 distinct CDR3 sequences, over 15% of which appear only once. Time point specified: before trial treatment. Germline V gene data show CDR1 as SGHRS and CDR2 as YFSETQ. V was pared by 5 bases and J by 4 bases, with 18 bases between. The CDR3 is 15 residues long. This clonotype was detected only a few times.

V and J are TRBV5-1 and TRBJ2-5; D is undetermined. This TCR came from a male donor with prostate cancer. Specimen: PBMCs, collected before treatment. CDR3 bases: TGCGCCAGCAGACAAACCGGGCCAGCCGGAGAGACCCAGTACTTC. Its protein is CASRQTGPAGETQYF.